This T cell receptor beta chain was profiled in a study of OX40 agonist ivuxolimab in advanced cancers. At the level of the study: Patients in the trial were receiving intravenous ivuxolimab every 2 weeks, at doses of 0.01 to 10 mg/kg.

The protocol was immunoSEQ multiplex PCR, while the TCRdb copy is restricted to in-frame clones and leaves out a portion. The sample has 50,000 to 65,000 clones, around 90% seen once. Trimming took off 1 base at V and 5 bases at J, with 12 bases between the two ends. The CDR3 loop spans 16 amino acids. In germline, CDR1 is SGHVS, CDR2 FNYEAQ. Patients had blood sampled at baseline and again on cycle 4 day 1 and cycle 7 day 1. The J gene is TRBJ1-6, the V gene TRBV7-6; no definite D call. The source of this sequence is an adult with an advanced solid tumor such as melanoma, head and neck, liver or kidney cancer. Sequenced here: CD4+ or CD8+ T cells sorted from blood, sampled in a trial of the OX40 agonist ivuxolimab. CDR3 sequence (DNA): TGTGCCAGCAGCTTAGTCGCGGCGCCTAATAATTCACCCCTCCACTTT. Translation: CASSLVAAPNNSPLHF.